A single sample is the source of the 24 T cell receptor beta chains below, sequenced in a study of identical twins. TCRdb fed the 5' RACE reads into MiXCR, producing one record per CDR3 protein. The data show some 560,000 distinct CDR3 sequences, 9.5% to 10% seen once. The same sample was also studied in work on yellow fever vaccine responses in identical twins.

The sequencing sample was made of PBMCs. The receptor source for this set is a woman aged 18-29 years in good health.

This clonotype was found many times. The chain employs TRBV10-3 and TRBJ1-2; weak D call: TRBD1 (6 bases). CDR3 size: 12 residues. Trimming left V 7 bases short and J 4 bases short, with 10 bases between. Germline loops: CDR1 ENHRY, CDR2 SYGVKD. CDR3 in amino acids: CAINTGLYGYTF. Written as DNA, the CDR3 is TGTGCCATCAATACAGGGCTCTATGGCTACACCTTC.

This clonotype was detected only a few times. The CDR3 DNA reads TGTGCCAGCAGTTACTGGACTAGCGGAGGGGGTGAGCAGTTCTTC. Amino acids: CASSYWTSGGGEQFF. The chain recombines TRBV6-2 or TRBV6-3 with TRBJ2-1, with 10 bases identical to TRBD2. The V gene's germline CDR1 is MNHEY and CDR2 SVGEGT. The V segment lost 1 base and the J segment 9 bases; nucleotides outside the gene matches: 6. The CDR3 length is 15 residues.

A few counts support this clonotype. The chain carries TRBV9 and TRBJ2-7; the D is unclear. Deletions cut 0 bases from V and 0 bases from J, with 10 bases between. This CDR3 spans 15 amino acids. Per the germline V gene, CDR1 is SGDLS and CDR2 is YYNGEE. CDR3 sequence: CASSVEGTDSYEQYF. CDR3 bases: TGTGCCAGCAGCGTAGAAGGAACTGACTCCTACGAGCAGTACTTC.

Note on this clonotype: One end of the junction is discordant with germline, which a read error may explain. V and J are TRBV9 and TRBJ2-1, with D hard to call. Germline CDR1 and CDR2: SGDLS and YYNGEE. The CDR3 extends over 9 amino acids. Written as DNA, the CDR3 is TGTGCCAGCAGCCATCCCCCGGTCTTC. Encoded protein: CASSHPPVF.

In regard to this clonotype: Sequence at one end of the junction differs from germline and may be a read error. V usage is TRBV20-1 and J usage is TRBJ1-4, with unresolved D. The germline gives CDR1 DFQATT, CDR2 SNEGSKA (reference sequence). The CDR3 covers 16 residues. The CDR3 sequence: CCARAGMSATNEKLFF. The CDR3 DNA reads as TGCTGTGCTAGAGCGGGTATGTCGGCAACTAATGAAAAACTGTTTTTT.

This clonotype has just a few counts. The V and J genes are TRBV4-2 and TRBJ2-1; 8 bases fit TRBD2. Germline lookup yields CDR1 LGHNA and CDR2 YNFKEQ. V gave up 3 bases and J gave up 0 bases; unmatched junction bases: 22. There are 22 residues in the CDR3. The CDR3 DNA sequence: TGTGCCAGCAGCCACCCGAGGCTAGCGGGCCAATTGACGGGGGGCTCCTACAATGAGCAGTTCTTC. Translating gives CASSHPRLAGQLTGGSYNEQFF.

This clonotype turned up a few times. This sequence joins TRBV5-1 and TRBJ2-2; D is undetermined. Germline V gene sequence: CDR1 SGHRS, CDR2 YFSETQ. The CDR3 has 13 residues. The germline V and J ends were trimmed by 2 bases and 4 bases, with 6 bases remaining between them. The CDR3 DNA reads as TGCGCCAGCAGCTTTCTATTCACCGGGGAGCTGTTTTTT. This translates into CASSFLFTGELFF.

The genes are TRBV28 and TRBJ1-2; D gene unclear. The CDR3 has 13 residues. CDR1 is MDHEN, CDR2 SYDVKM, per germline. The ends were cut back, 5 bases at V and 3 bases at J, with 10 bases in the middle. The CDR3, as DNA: TGTGCCAGCAGTCCCATTGTATACTATGGCTACACCTTC. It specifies CASSPIVYYGYTF.

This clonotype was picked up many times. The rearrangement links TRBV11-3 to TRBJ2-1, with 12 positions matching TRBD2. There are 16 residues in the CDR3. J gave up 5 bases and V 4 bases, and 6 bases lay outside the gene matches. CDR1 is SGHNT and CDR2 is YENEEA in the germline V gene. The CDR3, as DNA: TGTGCCAGCAGCTCACACCGACTAGCGGGAGACAATGAGCAGTTCTTC. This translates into CASSSHRLAGDNEQFF.

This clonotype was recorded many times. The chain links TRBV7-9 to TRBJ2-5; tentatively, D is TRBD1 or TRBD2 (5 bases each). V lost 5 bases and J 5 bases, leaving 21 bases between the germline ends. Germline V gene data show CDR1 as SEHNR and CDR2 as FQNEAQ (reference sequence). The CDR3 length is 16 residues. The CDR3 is CASSPRDPVFDETQYF. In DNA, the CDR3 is TGTGCCAGCAGCCCTAGGGACCCCGTGTTTGATGAGACCCAGTACTTC.

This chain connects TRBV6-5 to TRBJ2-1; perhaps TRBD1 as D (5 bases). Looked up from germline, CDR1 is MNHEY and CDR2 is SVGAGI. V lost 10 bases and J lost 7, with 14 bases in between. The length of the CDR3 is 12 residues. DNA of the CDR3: TGTGCCACCGTCAAGCAGGGTAATGAGCAGTTCTTC. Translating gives CATVKQGNEQFF.

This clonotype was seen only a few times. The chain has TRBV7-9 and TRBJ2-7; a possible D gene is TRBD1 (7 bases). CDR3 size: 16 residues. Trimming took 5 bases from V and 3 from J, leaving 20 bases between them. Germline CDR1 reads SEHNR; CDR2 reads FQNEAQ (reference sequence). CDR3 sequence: CASSPAYGGQIYEQYF. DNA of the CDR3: TGTGCCAGCAGCCCCGCCTACGGGGGACAGATCTACGAGCAGTACTTC.

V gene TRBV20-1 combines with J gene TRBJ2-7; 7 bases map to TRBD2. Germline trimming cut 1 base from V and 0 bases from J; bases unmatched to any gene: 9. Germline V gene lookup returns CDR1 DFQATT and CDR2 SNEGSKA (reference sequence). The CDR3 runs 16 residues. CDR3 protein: CSARAPGRGFSYEQYF. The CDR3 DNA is TGCAGTGCTAGAGCCCCAGGGAGGGGTTTCTCCTACGAGCAGTACTTC.

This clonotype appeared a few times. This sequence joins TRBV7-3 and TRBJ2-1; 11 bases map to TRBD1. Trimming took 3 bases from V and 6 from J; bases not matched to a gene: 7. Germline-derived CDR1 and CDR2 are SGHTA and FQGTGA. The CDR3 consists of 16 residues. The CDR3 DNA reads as TGTGCCAGCAGCTTCTCTCCCGGGACAGGGGGCAATGAGCAGTTCTTC. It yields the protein CASSFSPGTGGNEQFF.

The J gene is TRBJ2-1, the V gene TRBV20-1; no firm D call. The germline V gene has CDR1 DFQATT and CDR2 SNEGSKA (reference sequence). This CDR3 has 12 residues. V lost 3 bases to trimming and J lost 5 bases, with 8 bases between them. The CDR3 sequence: CSARKQDNEQFF. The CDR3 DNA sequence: TGCAGTGCTAGGAAGCAGGACAATGAGCAGTTCTTC.

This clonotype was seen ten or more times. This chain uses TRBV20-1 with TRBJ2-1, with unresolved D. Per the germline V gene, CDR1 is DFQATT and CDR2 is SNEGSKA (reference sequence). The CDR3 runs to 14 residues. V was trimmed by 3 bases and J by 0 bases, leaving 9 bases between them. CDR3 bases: TGCAGTGCTAGTACGCAGCTCTCCTACAATGAGCAGTTCTTC. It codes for CSASTQLSYNEQFF.

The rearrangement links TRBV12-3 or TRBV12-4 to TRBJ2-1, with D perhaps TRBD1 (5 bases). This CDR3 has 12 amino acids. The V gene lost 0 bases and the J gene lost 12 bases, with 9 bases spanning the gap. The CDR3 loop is CASSLAGLMQFF. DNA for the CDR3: TGTGCCAGCAGTTTAGCGGGGCTGATGCAGTTCTTC.

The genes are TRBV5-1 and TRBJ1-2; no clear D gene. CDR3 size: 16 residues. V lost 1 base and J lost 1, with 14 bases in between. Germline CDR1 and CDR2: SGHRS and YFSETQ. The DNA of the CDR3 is TGCGCCAGCAGCTTGCTCTCTTCGCCCATTAACTATGGCTACACCTTC. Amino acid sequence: CASSLLSSPINYGYTF.

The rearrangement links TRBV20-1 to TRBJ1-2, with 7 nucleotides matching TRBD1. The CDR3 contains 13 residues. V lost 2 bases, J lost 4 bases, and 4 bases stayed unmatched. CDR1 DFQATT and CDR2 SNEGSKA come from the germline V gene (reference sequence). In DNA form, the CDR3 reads TGCAGTGCTAGATCCGGGACAGCCTATGGCTACACCTTC. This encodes CSARSGTAYGYTF.

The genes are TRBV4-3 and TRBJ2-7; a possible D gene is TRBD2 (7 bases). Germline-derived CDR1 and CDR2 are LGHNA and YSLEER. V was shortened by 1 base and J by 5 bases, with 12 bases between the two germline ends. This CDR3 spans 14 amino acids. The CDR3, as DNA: TGCGCCAGCAGCCAAGGGGGGGGCCTGGACGAGCAGTACTTC. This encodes CASSQGGGLDEQYF.

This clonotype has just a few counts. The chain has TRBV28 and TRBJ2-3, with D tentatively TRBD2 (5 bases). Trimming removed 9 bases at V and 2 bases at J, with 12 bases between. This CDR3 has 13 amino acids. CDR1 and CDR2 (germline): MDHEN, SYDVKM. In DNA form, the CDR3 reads TGTGCCAGTCGTACTAGAGCCACAGATACGCAGTATTTT. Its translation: CASRTRATDTQYF.

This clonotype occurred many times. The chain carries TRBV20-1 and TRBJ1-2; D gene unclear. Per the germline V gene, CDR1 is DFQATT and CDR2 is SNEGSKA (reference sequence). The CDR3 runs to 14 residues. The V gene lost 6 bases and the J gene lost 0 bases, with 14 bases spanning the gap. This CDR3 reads CSAIRRISNYGYTF. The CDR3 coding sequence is TGCAGTGCCATTAGGAGAATCTCTAACTATGGCTACACCTTC.

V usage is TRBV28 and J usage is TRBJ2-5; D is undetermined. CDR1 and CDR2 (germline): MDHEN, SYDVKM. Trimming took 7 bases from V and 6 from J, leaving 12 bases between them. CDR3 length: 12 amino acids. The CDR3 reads CASTTPTQTQYF. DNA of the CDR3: TGTGCCAGCACGACCCCAACACAGACCCAGTACTTC.

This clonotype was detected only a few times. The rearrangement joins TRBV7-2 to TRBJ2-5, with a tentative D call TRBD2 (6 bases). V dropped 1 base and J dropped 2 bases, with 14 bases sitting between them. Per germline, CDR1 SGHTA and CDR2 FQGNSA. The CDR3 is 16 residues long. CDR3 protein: CASSLVPGDWQETQYF. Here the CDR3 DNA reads TGTGCCAGCAGCTTAGTTCCGGGGGATTGGCAAGAGACCCAGTACTTC.